This T cell receptor beta chain was sequenced in a study of T-cell reconstitution after alpha-beta-depleted transplantation in children. The CDR3 runs 15 residues. V lost 5 bases and J lost 4; bases outside the gene matches: 5. Germline lookup yields CDR1 SGHTA and CDR2 FQGTGA. Unique molecular identifiers tagged the TCRbeta library. TCRdb re-analysed the PCR reads in MiXCR, keeping a single row per CDR3 protein. The sample holds over 70,000 distinct CDR3 sequences, 7% to 10% seen once. The sample here was PBMCs from the stem cell graft donor, taken from the stem cell graft. The chain recombines TRBV7-3 with TRBJ2-6; 7 positions agree with TRBD1. This clonotype was obtained from a human donor who donated a stem cell graft to a child with congenital amegakaryocytic thrombocytopenia. The CDR3 loop reads CASSMTGSGANVLTF. DNA of the CDR3: TGTGCCAGCAGCATGACAGGGTCAGGGGCCAACGTCCTGACTTTC.